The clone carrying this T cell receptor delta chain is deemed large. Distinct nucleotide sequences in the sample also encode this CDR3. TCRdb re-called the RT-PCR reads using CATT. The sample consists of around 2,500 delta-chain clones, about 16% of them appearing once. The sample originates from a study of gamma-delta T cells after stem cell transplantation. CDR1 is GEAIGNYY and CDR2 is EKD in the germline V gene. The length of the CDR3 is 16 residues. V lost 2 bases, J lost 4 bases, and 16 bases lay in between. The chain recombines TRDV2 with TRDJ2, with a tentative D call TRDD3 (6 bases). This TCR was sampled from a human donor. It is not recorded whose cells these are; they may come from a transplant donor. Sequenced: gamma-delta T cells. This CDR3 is CACDNRCDTETAQLFF. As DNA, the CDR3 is TGTGCCTGTGACAACAGGTGTGATACGGAGACAGCACAACTCTTCTTT.